This is a list of T cell receptor beta chains from one sample in a study of T cell repertoires in cytomegalovirus infection. TCRdb redid the calling of the reads with MiXCR, one entry per CDR3 protein. This table has some 700,000 distinct CDR3 sequences, less than 40% appearing once. The specimen was PBMCs. These receptors were obtained from a human donor in good health (CMV status not recorded). Some clones in this sample may be carry-over from other donors' samples. Both conserved end residues are part of each CDR3. A D gene is named only where the DNA matches it firmly. Part of the rows lack a size; the others show once, few, many or a class for expanded clones.

CASSLGSADHGYTF | TGTGCCAGCAGCTTAGGTTCGGCAGACCATGGCTACACCTTC | TRBJ1-2 | - | TRBV7-9 | -
CASSTGTSGGADTQYF | TGCGCCAGCAGCACGGGGACTAGCGGGGGCGCGGATACGCAGTATTTT | TRBJ2-3 | TRBD2 | TRBV5-1 | -
CASNTGTAGPEAFF | TGTGCCAGCAACACCGGGACAGCCGGACCCGAAGCTTTCTTT | TRBJ1-1 | TRBD1 | TRBV4-2 | few
CASSLGRGYTF | TGTGCCAGCAGTCTTGGACGAGGCTACACCTTC | TRBJ1-2 | - | TRBV12-3/TRBV12-4 | few
CASTPGEGYTF | TGTGCCAGCACCCCAGGGGAGGGCTACACCTTC | TRBJ1-2 | - | TRBV28 | few
CASSPAGNNYGYTF | TGTGCCAGCAGCCCCGCGGGAAATAACTATGGCTACACCTTC | TRBJ1-2 | - | TRBV7-2 | few
CASSFSGTVGKLFF | TGTGCCAGCAGCTTTTCCGGGACCGTCGGGAAGCTGTTTTTT | TRBJ2-2 | - | TRBV7-6 | -
CASSLSPTSGSTYNEQFF | TGTGCCAGCAGTCTTAGCCCTACTAGCGGGTCAACCTACAATGAGCAGTTCTTC | TRBJ2-1 | TRBD2 | TRBV7-6 | few
CASSPRTRGLTDTQYF | TGTGCCAGCAGCCCACGAACGCGGGGACTCACAGATACGCAGTATTTT | TRBJ2-3 | - | TRBV7-2 | many
CASSYRVALEGYTF | TGTGCCAGCAGCTACAGGGTTGCGTTGGAGGGCTACACCTTC | TRBJ1-2 | - | TRBV7-2 | many
CASSPMTGGTQPQHF | TGTGCCAGCTCACCAATGACAGGGGGCACGCAGCCCCAGCATTTT | TRBJ1-5 | TRBD1 | TRBV18 | once
CASSLMSAYNEQFF | TGTGCCAGCAGCTTGATGTCAGCCTACAATGAGCAGTTCTTC | TRBJ2-1 | - | TRBV11-2 | few
CASSQDKASNEKLFF | TGCGCCAGCAGCCAAGATAAGGCCTCGAATGAAAAACTGTTTTTT | TRBJ1-4 | - | TRBV4-1 | few
CASSTRDRLDEQFF | TGTGCCAGTAGTACCCGGGACCGACTGGATGAGCAGTTCTTC | TRBJ2-1 | - | TRBV19 | -
CASSTGTANSPLHF | TGCGCCAGCAGCACCGGGACAGCTAATTCACCCCTCCACTTT | TRBJ1-6 | TRBD1 | TRBV5-1 | many
CASSLTVGIGGSYTQYF | TGTGCCAGCAGCTTAACCGTCGGGATAGGGGGTTCATATACGCAGTATTTT | TRBJ2-3 | - | TRBV7-2 | many
CASSLMTANTGELFF | TGTGCCAGCAGCTTAATGACAGCTAACACCGGGGAGCTGTTTTTT | TRBJ2-2 | - | TRBV7-9 | few
CASSQEPRIYEQYF | TGTGCCAGCAGTCAGGAGCCGCGCATCTACGAGCAGTACTTC | TRBJ2-7 | - | TRBV5-6 | few
CASSFGWLANTGELFF | TGTGCCAGCAGCTTCGGTTGGCTCGCGAACACCGGGGAGCTGTTTTTT | TRBJ2-2 | - | TRBV7-9 | many
CASSPPGPRTGELFF | TGTGCCAGCAGTCCGCCGGGACCCCGCACCGGGGAGCTGTTTTTT | TRBJ2-2 | - | TRBV6-6 | few
CASSYTTRNTEAFF | TGTGCCAGCAGTTACACAACGAGAAACACTGAAGCTTTCTTT | TRBJ1-1 | - | TRBV6-5 | -
CASSDSHRVAGELFF | TGTGCCAGCAGCGACAGTCACAGGGTAGCCGGGGAGCTGTTTTTT | TRBJ2-2 | - | TRBV7-6 | -
CASSSPKDSGIEAFF | TGTGCCAGCAGCTCCCCCAAGGATTCGGGGATTGAAGCTTTCTTT | TRBJ1-1 | - | TRBV5-4 | -
CASSPWTGRADTEAFF | TGTGCCAGCAGCCCCTGGACAGGGCGGGCAGACACTGAAGCTTTCTTT | TRBJ1-1 | TRBD1 | TRBV3-1 | -
CASSKNRVDKNIQYF | TGTGCCAGCAGTAAAAACAGGGTTGACAAAAACATTCAGTACTTC | TRBJ2-4 | - | TRBV27 | -
CASSLGRTREETQYF | TGCGCCAGCAGCTTGGGACGGACTCGTGAAGAGACCCAGTACTTC | TRBJ2-5 | - | TRBV5-1 | few
CASSLMRASGSYNEQFF | TGTGCCAGCAGCTTGATGCGAGCTAGCGGCTCCTACAATGAGCAGTTCTTC | TRBJ2-1 | TRBD2 | TRBV5-4 | -
CASSFSSGGAETQYF | TGTGCCAGCAGCTTCTCTAGCGGGGGGGCAGAGACCCAGTACTTC | TRBJ2-5 | TRBD2 | TRBV7-2 | many
CSASQGSYGYTF | TGCAGTGCTAGCCAGGGCAGCTATGGCTACACCTTC | TRBJ1-2 | - | TRBV20-1 | -
CASSPVTGANTEAFF | TGTGCCAGCAGCCCCGTTACAGGGGCGAACACTGAAGCTTTCTTT | TRBJ1-1 | TRBD1 | TRBV7-9 | -
CASGLGLYEQYF | TGTGCTAGTGGTTTGGGGCTGTACGAGCAGTACTTC | TRBJ2-7 | - | TRBV12-5 | many
CASGSDLYGYTF | TGTGCCAGCGGCTCGGACCTATATGGCTACACCTTC | TRBJ1-2 | - | TRBV7-2 | -
CASSKTGVTNEKLFF | TGTGCCAGCAGTAAGACAGGGGTGACTAATGAAAAACTGTTTTTT | TRBJ1-4 | TRBD1 | TRBV25-1 | few
CASSLGGTRNYGYTF | TGTGCCAGCAGTTTAGGGGGGACGCGGAACTATGGCTACACCTTC | TRBJ1-2 | - | TRBV28 | -
CASSLDREGEAFF | TGTGCCAGCAGCCTGGACAGGGAGGGTGAAGCTTTCTTT | TRBJ1-1 | TRBD1 | TRBV11-3 | -
CASSFPGSQETQYF | TGTGCCAGCAGTTTCCCCGGGTCCCAAGAGACCCAGTACTTC | TRBJ2-5 | - | TRBV28 | -
CASSVQGSYNEQFF | TGTGCCAGCAGTGTACAGGGAAGCTACAATGAGCAGTTCTTC | TRBJ2-1 | - | TRBV6-6 | few
CATSDSAGWVVTQYF | TGTGCCACCAGTGACTCAGCGGGATGGGTGGTTACGCAGTATTTT | TRBJ2-3 | TRBD2 | TRBV24-1 | -
CASSPNGGWDEQYF | TGTGCCAGCAGCCCCAACGGCGGTTGGGACGAGCAGTACTTC | TRBJ2-7 | - | TRBV7-6 | few
CASSMTGTTEAFF | TGTGCCAGCAGCATGACAGGGACGACTGAAGCTTTCTTT | TRBJ1-1 | TRBD1 | TRBV7-2 | few
CASSQTPDRGSPLHF | TGTGCCAGTAGTCAAACCCCGGACAGGGGCTCACCCCTCCACTTT | TRBJ1-6 | TRBD1 | TRBV19 | few
CASGWAHKEQYF | TGTGCCAGCGGGTGGGCGCATAAAGAGCAGTACTTC | TRBJ2-7 | - | TRBV28 | -
CASKPTSGGAYNEQFF | TGCGCCAGCAAACCGACTAGCGGGGGGGCCTACAATGAGCAGTTCTTC | TRBJ2-1 | TRBD2 | TRBV5-1 | -
CSAGDRRGGETQYF | TGCAGTGCGGGTGACAGGAGGGGGGGGGAGACCCAGTACTTC | TRBJ2-5 | - | TRBV20-1 | -
CSARVWLAGINEQFF | TGCAGTGCTAGAGTCTGGCTAGCGGGCATCAATGAGCAGTTCTTC | TRBJ2-1 | TRBD2 | TRBV20-1 | -
CASSEWLAGTDTQYF | TGTGCCAGCAGTGAATGGCTAGCGGGTACAGATACGCAGTATTTT | TRBJ2-3 | TRBD2 | TRBV6-1 | -
CSSSLTPSGVAGTQYF | TGTTCCAGCAGCTTAACACCTAGCGGGGTGGCGGGTACGCAGTATTTT | TRBJ2-3 | TRBD2 | TRBV7-3 | -